The 30 T cell receptor beta chains listed next were all sequenced from one sample in a study of cytomegalovirus exposure and HLA in healthy donors. Primers: 60 Vbeta forward and 13 Jbeta reverse. Clones were read by immunoSEQ multiplex PCR, and TCRdb kept only the in-frame ones, dropping some. The data hold about 110,000 clones, with approximately 70% observed a single time. Sequencing was carried out using PBMCs. The source of these receptors is a man aged 25 to 40 in good health and CMV-seropositive.

The V gene is TRBV11-1, the J gene TRBJ2-2, with D maybe TRBD1 (6 bases). Trimming took off 6 bases at V and 2 bases at J, with 16 bases between the two ends. This CDR3 spans 16 amino acids. CDR1 and CDR2 from the germline V gene are SGHAT and FQDESV (reference sequence). CDR3 nucleotides: TGTGCCAGCAGTTTATCGGGACACCGCAACACCGGGGAGCTGTTTTTT. This codes for CASSLSGHRNTGELFF.

J is TRBJ2-1 and V is TRBV10-3; D possibly corresponds to TRBD2 (6 bases). Germline V gene lookup returns CDR1 ENHRY and CDR2 SYGVKD. Trimming took 4 bases from V and 5 from J, leaving 15 bases between them. The CDR3 runs to 15 residues. CDR3 sequence reads: CAISGPGLDNNEQFF. CDR3 coding DNA: TGTGCCATCAGTGGTCCGGGACTTGATAACAATGAGCAGTTCTTC.

The chain has TRBV5-6 and TRBJ2-3; D might be TRBD1 (6 bases). Between the trimmed V and J ends, which lost 0 bases and 5 bases, there was a span of 13 bases. Germline V CDR1 and CDR2: SGHDT, YYEEEE. This CDR3 comprises 15 residues. The CDR3 loop is CASSLVQGPQDTQYF. For the CDR3, the DNA is TGTGCCAGCAGCTTGGTACAGGGACCCCAAGATACGCAGTATTTT.

The chain uses TRBV7-9 and TRBJ2-5; no clear D. Between the trimmed V and J ends, which lost 5 bases and 1 base, there was a span of 17 bases. CDR1 SEHNR and CDR2 FQNEAQ come from the germline V gene (reference sequence). The CDR3 is made up of 16 amino acids. In DNA form, the CDR3 reads TGTGCCAGCAGCCCCCGAATGCCGGTATCCCAAGAGACCCAGTACTTC. As protein: CASSPRMPVSQETQYF.

The V and J genes are TRBV27 and TRBJ1-1; TRBD1 aligns across 9 bases. This CDR3 contains 14 residues. Trimming at V came to 6 bases and at J to 3 bases, leaving 5 bases not matched to a gene. Germline V CDR1 and CDR2: MNHEY, SMNVEV (reference sequence). The CDR3 nucleotides are TGTGCCAGCAGCCTGCGACAGGGGGACACTGAAGCTTTCTTT. Residues: CASSLRQGDTEAFF.

The rearrangement uses TRBV4-1 and TRBJ1-4, with a tentative D call TRBD1 (5 bases). The V gene's germline CDR1 is MGHRA and CDR2 YSYEKL. The V and J ends lost 0 bases and 8 bases respectively, with 28 bases between them. The CDR3 is 20 amino acids. DNA of the CDR3: TGCGCCAGCAGCCAAGATTTGATCCCGGTAAGAGGTCGGAGGGGAGAAAAACTGTTTTTT. Its protein is CASSQDLIPVRGRRGEKLFF.

This clone was found a few times. V is TRBV9 and J is TRBJ2-3, with D possibly being TRBD1 (6 bases). Germline V gene lookup returns CDR1 SGDLS and CDR2 YYNGEE. Trimming left V 2 bases short and J 9 bases short, with 28 bases between. CDR3 size: 18 residues. CDR3 loop: CASSVTGSAQDGYGTQYF. The CDR3 nucleotides are TGTGCCAGCAGCGTTACAGGGTCCGCACAAGATGGATACGGAACGCAGTATTTT.

The V gene is TRBV13, the J gene TRBJ2-7, with 7 bases matching TRBD1. Unmatched junction bases numbered 16, after V lost 2 bases and J lost 0 bases. The CDR3 loop spans 19 amino acids. Germline CDR1 and CDR2: PRHDT and FYEKMQ (reference sequence). The CDR3 region has the DNA TGTGCCAGCAGCTTAACTATAAGGGGGCGAAGTACTAGCTCCTACGAGCAGTACTTC. It encodes CASSLTIRGRSTSSYEQYF.

This chain uses TRBV5-4 with TRBJ1-2; 9 bases are a match to TRBD1. Per germline, CDR1 SGHNT and CDR2 YYREEE (reference sequence). The CDR3 is 13 amino acids. The ends lost 2 bases at V and 8 bases at J; junction bases unmatched: 4. The CDR3 protein is CASSFTGGQGYTF. The CDR3 DNA sequence: TGTGCCAGCAGCTTTACAGGGGGCCAGGGCTACACCTTC.

This chain connects TRBV2 to TRBJ2-2; 10 bases are a match to TRBD2. CDR1 is SNHLY, CDR2 FYNNEI, per germline. V shed 3 bases and J 5 bases; nucleotides not matched to a gene: 6. The CDR3 is made up of 16 amino acids. The CDR3 nucleotides are TGTGCCAGCAGTGAGATAGGAGCGGGGGGGACCGGGGAGCTGTTTTTT. Its protein product is CASSEIGAGGTGELFF.

In this sample, this clone turned up a few times. The CDR3: CATSKEAGRPNVLTF. The CDR3 nucleotides are TGTGCCACCAGCAAAGAGGCAGGTAGGCCCAACGTCCTGACTTTC. V and J are TRBV15 and TRBJ2-6; D not resolved. Germline V CDR1 and CDR2: LNHNV, YYDKDF (reference sequence). V was trimmed by 4 bases and J by 8 bases, leaving 15 bases between them. This CDR3 comprises 15 residues.

This chain links TRBV6-5 with TRBJ1-2, with D unresolved. Germline V gives CDR1 MNHEY, CDR2 SVGAGI. The CDR3 loop spans 15 amino acids. Between the trimmed V and J ends, which lost 6 bases and 4 bases, there was a span of 18 bases. The CDR3 DNA reads as TGTGCCAGCAGCTCCCCCGGGGAGGTTACCTATGGCTACACCTTC. As protein: CASSSPGEVTYGYTF.

The chain is built from TRBV30 and TRBJ1-6; tentative D call: TRBD1 (6 bases). V was clipped by 2 bases and J by 10 bases, with 15 bases between them. Germline V gene sequence: CDR1 GTSNPN, CDR2 SVGIG (reference sequence). The CDR3 runs to 14 residues. Written as DNA, the CDR3 is TGTGCCTGGAGTTCAAAAACAGGGATCTCACCCCTCCACTTT. It codes for CAWSSKTGISPLHF.

The rearrangement links TRBV5-1 to TRBJ2-7; 8 bases map to TRBD2. The CDR3 contains 15 residues. The junction had 11 bases not matched to a gene; V was cut back by 4 bases and J by 5 bases. In germline, CDR1 is SGHRS, CDR2 YFSETQ. The CDR3 region has the DNA TGCGCCAGCAGCCTGGGGACGGCCGGGGGGGACGAGCAGTACTTC. This sequence encodes CASSLGTAGGDEQYF. The full variable domain, its missing parts supplied by reference TRBV5-1 and TRBJ2-7, is KAGVTQTPRYLIKTRGQQVTLSCSPISGHRSVSWYQQTPGQGLQFLFEYFSETQRNKGNFPGRFSGRQFSNSRSEMNVSTLELGDSALYLCASSLGTAGGDEQYFGPGTRLTVT.

The rearrangement joins TRBV15 to TRBJ1-1, with D uncertain. V was cut by 0 bases and J by 4 bases, with 12 bases left in between. From germline, CDR1 is LNHNV and CDR2 YYDKDF (reference sequence). The CDR3 sequence is 15 residues long. CDR3 loop: CATSRDRERGTEAFF. The CDR3 nucleotides are TGTGCCACCAGCAGAGATAGAGAACGTGGCACTGAAGCTTTCTTT. Full variable domain (rest looked up from reference TRBV15 and TRBJ1-1): DAMVIQNPRYQVTQFGKPVTLSCSQTLNHNVMYWYQQKSSQAPKLLFHYYDKDFNNEADTPDNFQSRRPNTSFCFLDIRSPGLGDTAMYLCATSRDRERGTEAFFGQGTRLTVV.

V is TRBV10-3 and J is TRBJ1-1, with a possible D match to TRBD1 (5 bases). The CDR3 spans 15 residues. Between the trimmed V and J ends, which lost 0 bases and 0 bases, there was a span of 8 bases. Per the germline V gene, CDR1 is ENHRY and CDR2 is SYGVKD. As DNA, the CDR3 is TGTGCCATCAGTGAGTCCGGGGGAGTGAACACTGAAGCTTTCTTT. Protein sequence: CAISESGGVNTEAFF.

The V gene is TRBV7-8, the J gene TRBJ2-5; TRBD2 aligns across 8 bases. In germline, CDR1 is SGHVS, CDR2 FQNEAQ. The CDR3 is made up of 14 amino acids. V trimming: 8 bases; J trimming: 2 bases; junction bases outside the gene matches: 7. This chain's CDR3 is CASARGGLQETQYF. In nucleotides, the CDR3 is TGTGCCAGCGCCCGGGGGGGTCTACAAGAGACCCAGTACTTC.

This clone was counted a single time. The rearrangement links TRBV4-2 to TRBJ1-4; D is possibly TRBD1 (5 bases). This CDR3 contains 15 residues. With 1 base removed from V and 4 bases from J, the gap between germline ends came to 10 bases. CDR1 and CDR2 from the germline V gene are LGHNA and YNFKEQ. The CDR3 nucleotides are TGTGCCAGCAGCCAAGGGGCAGGGCTTAATGAAAAACTGTTTTTT. Protein product: CASSQGAGLNEKLFF.

This chain joins TRBV30 and TRBJ2-1; 9 nucleotides line up with TRBD1. The CDR3 consists of 14 residues. In germline, CDR1 is GTSNPN, CDR2 SVGIG (reference sequence). V dropped 5 bases and J dropped 9; count of bases not matched to a gene: 11. DNA for the CDR3: TGTGCCTGGGAGTTGGGACAGGGTTTGGGTGAGCAGTTCTTC. Translating it yields CAWELGQGLGEQFF.

A single count supports this clone. This chain joins TRBV2 and TRBJ2-7; TRBD2 matches 11 bases. Germline lookup yields CDR1 SNHLY and CDR2 FYNNEI. The CDR3 extends over 15 amino acids. With 6 bases clipped from V and 5 bases from J, the junction kept 9 bases outside the gene matches. The CDR3 loop reads CASRIAALAGDEQYF. The CDR3 DNA is TGTGCCAGCAGGATAGCAGCACTAGCGGGGGACGAGCAGTACTTC.

The V call is TRBV21-1, the J call TRBJ2-3; the DNA was not compared with TRBD1, the D call given in the table. TRBV21-1 is a known pseudogene. The CDR3 consists of 17 residues. The CDR3 DNA reads as TGTGCCAGCAGCACCTTAGATGCAGGGTGGCATACAGATACGCAGTATTTT. Translation gives CASSTLDAGWHTDTQYF.

This clone has only a few counts. The rearrangement links TRBV27 to TRBJ2-5, with D possibly being TRBD1 (5 bases). V was clipped by 2 bases and J by 0 bases, with 16 bases between them. From germline, CDR1 is MNHEY and CDR2 SMNVEV (reference sequence). The CDR3 consists of 17 residues. In nucleotides, the CDR3 is TGTGCCAGCAGTTTAAGGGTCCAGGGTGGGTACCAAGAGACCCAGTACTTC. Protein product: CASSLRVQGGYQETQYF.

This chain uses TRBV5-1 with TRBJ2-1, with TRBD1 matching over 10 bases. CDR1 is SGHRS and CDR2 is YFSETQ in the germline V gene. This CDR3 comprises 16 residues. V was clipped by 2 bases and J by 5 bases; unmatched bases: 7. CDR3 in amino acids: CASSLVGTGVDNEQFF. Written as DNA, the CDR3 is TGCGCCAGCAGCTTAGTCGGGACAGGGGTAGACAATGAGCAGTTCTTC.

The chain recombines TRBV6-1 with TRBJ1-6; D is possibly TRBD1 (6 bases). CDR1 MNHNS and CDR2 SASEGT come from the germline V gene. The CDR3 has 14 amino acids. The V gene lost 1 base and the J gene lost 7 bases, with 8 bases spanning the gap. CDR3 sequence: CASSEVQGNSPLHF. DNA for the CDR3: TGTGCCAGCAGTGAAGTTCAGGGGAATTCACCCCTCCACTTT.

This rearrangement joins TRBV9 to TRBJ2-3, with TRBD2 matching over 14 bases. Germline values: CDR1 SGDLS, CDR2 YYNGEE. V lost 4 bases, J lost 3 bases, and 1 base stayed unmatched. The CDR3 covers 15 residues. The DNA of the CDR3 is TGTGCCAGCAGCCGGACTAGCGGGGGGACAGATACGCAGTATTTT. Amino acid sequence: CASSRTSGGTDTQYF.

J is TRBJ1-6 and V is TRBV6-1, with 8 nucleotides matching TRBD1. This CDR3 has 13 residues. V trimming: 6 bases; J trimming: 10 bases; junction bases outside the gene matches: 5. Germline V gene sequence: CDR1 MNHNS, CDR2 SASEGT. The CDR3 DNA follows: TGTGCCAGCAGGCAGGGGGCCGGCTCACCCCTCCACTTT. This codes for CASRQGAGSPLHF.

The rearrangement uses TRBV4-1 and TRBJ1-2; TRBD1 agrees at 7 bases. The CDR3 covers 15 residues. The germline V gene has CDR1 MGHRA and CDR2 YSYEKL. Trimming cost V 4 bases and J 5 bases; bases outside gene matches: 10. Here the CDR3 DNA reads TGCGCCAGCAGCCGATTAGGACAGGTTGAGTATGGCTACACCTTC. Protein: CASSRLGQVEYGYTF.

This chain uses TRBV19 with TRBJ1-6, with no clear D. This CDR3 is built from 13 residues. V dropped 1 base and J dropped 10 bases, with 8 bases sitting between them. From germline, CDR1 is LNHDA and CDR2 SQIVND (reference sequence). The CDR3 is CASSIVGQSPLHF. CDR3 nucleotide sequence: TGTGCCAGTAGTATAGTGGGCCAATCACCCCTCCACTTT.

This chain links TRBV11-2 with TRBJ1-1; the D is unclear. The CDR3 totals 14 residues. Germline V gene sequence: CDR1 SGHAT, CDR2 FQNNGV. V gave up 3 bases and J gave up 1 base, with 9 bases separating them. The CDR3 DNA is TGTGCCAGCAGCTTCGGACTCCGGAACACTGAAGCTTTCTTT. Protein sequence: CASSFGLRNTEAFF.

The gene calls are TRBV11-2 and TRBJ2-3; the match to TRBD2 covers 9 bases. The germline V gene has CDR1 SGHAT and CDR2 FQNNGV. The J segment lost 2 bases and the V segment lost 1 base, leaving 4 bases of the junction unmatched. CDR3 length: 16 residues. CDR3 sequence: CASSLVSGGPTDTQYF. The CDR3 DNA is TGTGCCAGCAGCTTAGTTAGCGGGGGCCCCACAGATACGCAGTATTTT. Filled out from reference TRBV11-2 and TRBJ2-3, the complete variable domain reads EAGVAQSPRYKIIEKRQSVAFWCNPISGHATLYWYQQILGQGPKLLIQFQNNGVVDDSQLPKDRFSAERLKGVDSTLKIQPAKLEDSAVYLCASSLVSGGPTDTQYFGPGTRLTVL.